These 3 T cell receptor beta chains originate from one sample sequenced in a study of response to subunit inactivated influenza vaccine. One entry per CDR3 protein results from TCRdb running MiXCR on the RT-PCR reads. The table includes hundreds of thousands of distinct CDR3 sequences, about 25% detected once. Sequencing was performed on CD4+ T cells sorted from PBMCs, taken 4 to 6 days after vaccination. Receptor source: a man over 45 who received an inactivated influenza vaccine.

The sample holds many counts of this clonotype. The chain links TRBV5-1 to TRBJ2-1; D is perhaps TRBD1 (7 bases). Trimming stripped 0 bases from V and 6 bases from J, with 10 bases between. Germline V gene sequence: CDR1 SGHRS, CDR2 YFSETQ. The CDR3 length is 14 residues. The CDR3 reads CASSLAQGGNEQFF. CDR3 DNA: TGCGCCAGCAGCTTGGCCCAGGGGGGCAATGAGCAGTTCTTC.

This clonotype showed up just a few times. The V call is TRBV10-3, the J call TRBJ2-3, with 13 bases matching TRBD2. Germline-derived CDR1 and CDR2 are ENHRY and SYGVKD. V shed 10 bases and J 2 bases; nucleotides not matched to a gene: 6. The CDR3 totals 15 residues. In nucleotides, the CDR3 is TGTGCCACTGGACTAGCGGGGGTTGCCACAGATACGCAGTATTTT. It is translated as CATGLAGVATDTQYF.

This clonotype was detected many times. The rearrangement joins TRBV29-1 to TRBJ1-5; D might be TRBD1 (6 bases). There are 13 residues in the CDR3. The V gene's germline CDR1 is SQVTM and CDR2 ANQGSEA. V was trimmed by 4 bases and J by 2 bases, leaving 9 bases between them. The CDR3 reads CSVGQAGNQPQHF. DNA for the CDR3: TGCAGCGTTGGACAGGCGGGCAATCAGCCCCAGCATTTT.